This T cell receptor beta chain was captured by sequencing in a study of blood T cell repertoires in COVID-19. Clones were read by immunoSEQ multiplex PCR, and TCRdb kept only the in-frame ones, dropping some. The sample has over 150,000 clones; around 84% are singletons. The V gene's germline CDR1 is MNHEY and CDR2 SMNVEV (reference sequence). V lost 0 bases and J lost 8, with 15 bases in between. This CDR3 is built from 15 residues. This clone occurred once. The chain joins TRBV27 to TRBJ2-3; weak D call: TRBD1 (6 bases). What was sequenced was PBMCs or T cells enriched from blood (not recorded which). The TCR originated in a woman in her thirties who had recovered from COVID-19. The CDR3 DNA reads as TGTGCCAGCAGTTTATCAGCTGGGGCCAGGGGTACGCAGTATTTT. Protein sequence: CASSLSAGARGTQYF.